The rows below give T cell receptor beta chains drawn from one sample of a study of T cells in Graves' hyperthyroidism and ophthalmopathy. Each CDR3 protein gets one entry after TCRdb re-called the multiplex PCR reads with MiXCR. This table holds roughly 600,000 distinct CDR3 sequences, more than 14% found once. Sequenced: blood. The receptors originated from a woman between 50 and 59 years old with Graves' ophthalmopathy. Both conserved end residues are part of each CDR3. The order of the fields is J gene, clone size, V gene, D gene, CDR3 DNA, CDR3 protein. D genes are given only for firm matches. Only some rows state a clone size, as once, few, many or a class for expanded clones.

TRBJ1-5,few,TRBV29-1,-,TGCAGCGTTGCTAGGGAGGGCCAGCCCCAGCATTTT,CSVAREGQPQHF
TRBJ2-1,many,TRBV28,TRBD1,TGTGCCAGCAGTGTACAGGGGGTCGGGTACAATGAGCAGTTCTTC,CASSVQGVGYNEQFF
TRBJ1-2,many,TRBV7-6,-,TGTGCCAGCAGCTTAGGGGGACCAGGGGTCGGCTACACCTTC,CASSLGGPGVGYTF
TRBJ2-1,-,TRBV5-1,TRBD2,TGCGCCAGCAGCAAGACGGGACTAGCGGGAGATGAGCAGTTCTTC,CASSKTGLAGDEQFF
TRBJ1-2,-,TRBV20-1,-,TGCAGTGCTAGACATCACCGGGGGAATATGCGTGGCTACACCTTC,CSARHHRGNMRGYTF
TRBJ2-7,few,TRBV9,TRBD2,TGTGCCAGCAGCGTCGGGGGGGTCTACGAGCAGTACTTC,CASSVGGVYEQYF
TRBJ1-2,many,TRBV10-3,TRBD1,TGTGCCGGGGGACAGGGGGCGTCTGGCTACACCTTC,CAGGQGASGYTF
TRBJ1-3,-,TRBV7-9,-,TGTGCCAGCAGCTTAGAACTGCTGGGGGCCGAGCTGTCGAACACCATATATTTT,CASSLELLGAELSNTIYF
TRBJ2-7,-,TRBV29-1,TRBD2,TGCAGCGTTGAATCCCTAGCGGGCTCCTACGAGCAGTACTTC,CSVESLAGSYEQYF
TRBJ2-1,many,TRBV6-2/TRBV6-3,-,TGTGCCAGCAGTTACCCCGGAAGGGGGACTGGGCGGGTTGAGCAGTTCTTC,CASSYPGRGTGRVEQFF
TRBJ2-7,many,TRBV5-1,TRBD2,TGCGCCAGCAGCTTGGATGGTAGCGGGAATAACGAGCAGTACTTC,CASSLDGSGNNEQYF
TRBJ1-3,many,TRBV12-3/TRBV12-4,TRBD1,TGTGCCAGCAGCCCTGACAGGGGTACCTCTGGAAACACCATATATTTT,CASSPDRGTSGNTIYF
TRBJ2-7,-,TRBV29-1,TRBD2,TGCAGCGTTGGCGGGACTAGCGGGAGTAAGGCCGAGCAGTACTTC,CSVGGTSGSKAEQYF
TRBJ2-2,few,TRBV7-2,-,TGTGCCAGCACGGGGACAAGGAAGGGGGAGCTGTTTTTT,CASTGTRKGELFF
TRBJ1-6,few,TRBV27,TRBD1,TGTGCCAGCAGTTTATGGGGGACAGAAAGCTCCTATAATTCACCCCTCCACTTT,CASSLWGTESSYNSPLHF
TRBJ2-1,many,TRBV7-8,-,TGTGCCAGCAGCTTAGCGCGGGGTAGCGGAGTTAACAATGAGCAGTTCTTC,CASSLARGSGVNNEQFF
TRBJ2-3,-,TRBV5-6,TRBD2,TGTGCCAGCAGCGAAACTAGCGGGAGGGCGTTCACAGATACGCAGTATTTT,CASSETSGRAFTDTQYF
TRBJ1-3,-,TRBV12-3/TRBV12-4,-,TGTGCCAGCAGTTTTAGAGAAGGATCCTCTGGAAACACCATATATTTT,CASSFREGSSGNTIYF
TRBJ2-7,few,TRBV19,TRBD2,TGTGCCAGTAGTATCCTAGCGGGAGTACACGAGCAGTACTTC,CASSILAGVHEQYF
TRBJ1-5,many,TRBV28,-,TGTGCCAGCAGTTCCCGGGGACACCTAAAACGTGATAGCAATCAGCCCCAGCATTTT,CASSSRGHLKRDSNQPQHF
TRBJ2-1,many,TRBV20-1,TRBD2,TGCAGTGCTAGAGACCCGGGACTAGCGGGAGGTTTCAATGAGCAGTTCTTC,CSARDPGLAGGFNEQFF
TRBJ2-7,many,TRBV28,-,TGTGCCAGCATCCAACCGGGGGCTACCTACGAGCAGTACTTC,CASIQPGATYEQYF